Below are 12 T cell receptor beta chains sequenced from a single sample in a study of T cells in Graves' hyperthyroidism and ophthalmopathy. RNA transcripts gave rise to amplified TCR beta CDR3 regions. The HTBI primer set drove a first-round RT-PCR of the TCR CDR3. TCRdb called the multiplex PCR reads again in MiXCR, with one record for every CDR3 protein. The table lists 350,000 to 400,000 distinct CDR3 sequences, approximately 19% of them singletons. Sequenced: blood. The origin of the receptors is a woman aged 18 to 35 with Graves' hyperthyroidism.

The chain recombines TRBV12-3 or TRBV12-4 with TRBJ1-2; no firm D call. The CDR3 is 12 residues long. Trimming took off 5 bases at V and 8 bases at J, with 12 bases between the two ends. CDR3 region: CASSPRSGGYTF. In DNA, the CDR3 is TGTGCCAGCAGTCCCAGGTCGGGCGGCTACACCTTC.

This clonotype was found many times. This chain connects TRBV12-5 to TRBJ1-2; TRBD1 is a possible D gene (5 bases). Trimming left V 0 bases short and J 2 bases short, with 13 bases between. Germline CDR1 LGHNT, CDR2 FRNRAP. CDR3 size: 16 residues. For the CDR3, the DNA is TGTGCTAGTGGTTTGGTCGTCGGACGGGACAACTATGGCTACACCTTC. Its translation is CASGLVVGRDNYGYTF.

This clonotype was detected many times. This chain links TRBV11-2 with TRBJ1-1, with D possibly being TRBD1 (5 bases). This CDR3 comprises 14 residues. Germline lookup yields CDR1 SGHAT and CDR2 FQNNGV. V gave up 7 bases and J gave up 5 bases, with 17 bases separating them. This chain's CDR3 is CASTPTAGETEAFF. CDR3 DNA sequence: TGTGCCAGCACTCCTACGGCGGGGGAGACTGAAGCTTTCTTT.

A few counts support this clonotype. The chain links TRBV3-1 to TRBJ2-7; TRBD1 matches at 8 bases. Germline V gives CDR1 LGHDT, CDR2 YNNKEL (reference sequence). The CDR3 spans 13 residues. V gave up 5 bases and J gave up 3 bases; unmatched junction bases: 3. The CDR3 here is CASSDRGVYEQYF. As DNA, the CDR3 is TGTGCCAGCAGCGACAGGGGCGTCTACGAGCAGTACTTC.

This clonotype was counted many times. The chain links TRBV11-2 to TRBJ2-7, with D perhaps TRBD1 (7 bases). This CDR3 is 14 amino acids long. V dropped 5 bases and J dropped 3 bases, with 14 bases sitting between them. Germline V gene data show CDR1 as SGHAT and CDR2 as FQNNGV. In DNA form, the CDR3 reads TGTGCCAGCAGCGCCCGACAGGGAGGCTACGAGCAGTACTTC. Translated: CASSARQGGYEQYF.

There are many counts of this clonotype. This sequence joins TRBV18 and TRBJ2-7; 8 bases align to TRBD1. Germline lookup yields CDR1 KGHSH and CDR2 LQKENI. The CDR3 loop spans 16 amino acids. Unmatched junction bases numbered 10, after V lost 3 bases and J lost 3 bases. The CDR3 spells CASSPNPGTGSYEQYF. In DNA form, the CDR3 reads TGTGCCAGCTCACCTAACCCCGGGACAGGCAGCTACGAGCAGTACTTC.

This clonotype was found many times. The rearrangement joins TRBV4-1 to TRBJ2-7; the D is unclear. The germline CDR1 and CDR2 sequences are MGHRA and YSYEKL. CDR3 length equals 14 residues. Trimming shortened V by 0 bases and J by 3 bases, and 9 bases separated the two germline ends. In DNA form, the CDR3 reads TGCGCCAGCAGCCAAGAGGCAAGCGACTACGAGCAGTACTTC. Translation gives CASSQEASDYEQYF.

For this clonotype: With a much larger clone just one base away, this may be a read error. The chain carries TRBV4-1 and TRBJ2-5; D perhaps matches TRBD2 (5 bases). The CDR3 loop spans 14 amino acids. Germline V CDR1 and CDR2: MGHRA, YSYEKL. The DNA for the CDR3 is TGCGCCAGCAGGCAAACCCTAGGAGGAGAGACCCAGGACTTC. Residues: CASRQTLGGETQDF.

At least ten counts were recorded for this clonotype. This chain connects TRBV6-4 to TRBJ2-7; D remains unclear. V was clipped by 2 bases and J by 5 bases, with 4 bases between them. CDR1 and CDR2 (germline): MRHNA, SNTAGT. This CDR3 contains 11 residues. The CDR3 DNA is TGTGCCAGCAGTGACACGGACGAGCAGTACTTC. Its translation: CASSDTDEQYF.

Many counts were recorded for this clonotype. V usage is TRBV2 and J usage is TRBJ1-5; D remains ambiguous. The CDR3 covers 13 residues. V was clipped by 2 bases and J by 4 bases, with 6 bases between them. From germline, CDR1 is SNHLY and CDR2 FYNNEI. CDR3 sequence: CASSERVNQPQHF. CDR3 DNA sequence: TGTGCCAGCAGTGAAAGGGTAAATCAGCCCCAGCATTTT. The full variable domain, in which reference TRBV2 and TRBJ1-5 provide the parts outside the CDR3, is EPEVTQTPSHQVTQMGQEVILRCVPISNHLYFYWYRQILGQKVEFLVSFYNNEISEKSEIFDDQFSVERPDGSNFTLKIRSTKLEDSAMYFCASSERVNQPQHFGDGTRLSIL.

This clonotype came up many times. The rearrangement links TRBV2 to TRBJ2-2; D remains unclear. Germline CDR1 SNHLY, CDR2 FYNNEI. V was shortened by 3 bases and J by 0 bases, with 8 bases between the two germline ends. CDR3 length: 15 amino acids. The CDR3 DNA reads TGTGCCAGCAGTGAGCTCCCAGCGAACACCGGGGAGCTGTTTTTT. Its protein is CASSELPANTGELFF.

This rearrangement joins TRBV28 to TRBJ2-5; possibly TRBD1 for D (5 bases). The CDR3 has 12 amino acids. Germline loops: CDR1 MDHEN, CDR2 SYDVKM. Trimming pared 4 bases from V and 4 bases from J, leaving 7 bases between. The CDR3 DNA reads TGTGCCAGCAGTTGGGGCCTAGAGACCCAGTACTTC. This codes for CASSWGLETQYF. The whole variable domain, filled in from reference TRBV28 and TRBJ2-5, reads DVKVTQSSRYLVKRTGEKVFLECVQDMDHENMFWYRQDPGLGLRLIYFSYDVKMKEKGDIPEGYSVSREKKERFSLILESASTNQTSMYLCASSWGLETQYFGPGTRLLVL.